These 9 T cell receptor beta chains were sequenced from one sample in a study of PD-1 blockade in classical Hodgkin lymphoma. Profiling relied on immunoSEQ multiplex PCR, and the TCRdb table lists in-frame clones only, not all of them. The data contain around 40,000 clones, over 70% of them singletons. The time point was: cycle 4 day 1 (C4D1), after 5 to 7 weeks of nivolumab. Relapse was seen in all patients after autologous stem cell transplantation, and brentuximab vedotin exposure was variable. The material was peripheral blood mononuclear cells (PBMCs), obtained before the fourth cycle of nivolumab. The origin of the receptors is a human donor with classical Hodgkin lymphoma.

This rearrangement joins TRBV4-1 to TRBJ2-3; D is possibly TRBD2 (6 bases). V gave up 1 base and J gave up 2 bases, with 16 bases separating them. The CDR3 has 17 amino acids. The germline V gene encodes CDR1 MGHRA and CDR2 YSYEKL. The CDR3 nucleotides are TGCGCCAGCAGCCAAGGAATCGGAGGGAGAGACACAGATACGCAGTATTTT. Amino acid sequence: CASSQGIGGRDTDTQYF.

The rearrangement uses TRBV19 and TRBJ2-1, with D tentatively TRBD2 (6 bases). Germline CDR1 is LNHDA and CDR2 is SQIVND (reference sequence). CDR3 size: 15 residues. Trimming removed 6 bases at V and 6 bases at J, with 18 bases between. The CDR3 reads CASSKQRVVLNEQFF. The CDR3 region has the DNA TGTGCCAGTAGCAAACAGCGGGTGGTTCTCAATGAGCAGTTCTTC. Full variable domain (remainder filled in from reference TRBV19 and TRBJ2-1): DGGITQSPKYLFRKEGQNVTLSCEQNLNHDAMYWYRQDPGQGLRLIYYSQIVNDFQKGDIAEGYSVSREKKESFPLTVTSAQKNPTAFYLCASSKQRVVLNEQFFGPGTRLTVL.

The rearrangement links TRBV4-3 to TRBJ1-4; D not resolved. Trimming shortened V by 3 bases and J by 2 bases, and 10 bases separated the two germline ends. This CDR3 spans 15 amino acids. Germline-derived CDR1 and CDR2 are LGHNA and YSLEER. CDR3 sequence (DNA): TGCGCCAGCAGCCAGAATTTAGTGACTAATGAAAAACTGTTTTTT. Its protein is CASSQNLVTNEKLFF.

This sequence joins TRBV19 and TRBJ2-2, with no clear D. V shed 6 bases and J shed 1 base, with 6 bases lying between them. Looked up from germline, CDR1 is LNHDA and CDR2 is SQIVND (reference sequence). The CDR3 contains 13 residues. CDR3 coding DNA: TGTGCCAGTAGAAACAGGAACACCGGGGAGCTGTTTTTT. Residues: CASRNRNTGELFF.

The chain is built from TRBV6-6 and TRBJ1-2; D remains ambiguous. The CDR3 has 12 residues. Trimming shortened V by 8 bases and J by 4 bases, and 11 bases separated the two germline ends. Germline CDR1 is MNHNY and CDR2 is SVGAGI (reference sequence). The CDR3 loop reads CASVRVGYGYTF. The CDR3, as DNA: TGTGCCAGCGTTAGGGTAGGCTATGGCTACACCTTC.

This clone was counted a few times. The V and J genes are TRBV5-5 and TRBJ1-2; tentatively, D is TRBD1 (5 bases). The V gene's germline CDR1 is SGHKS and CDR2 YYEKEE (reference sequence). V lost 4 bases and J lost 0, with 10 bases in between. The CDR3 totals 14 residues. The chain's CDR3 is CASSRPGTNYGYTF. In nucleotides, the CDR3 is TGTGCCAGCAGCCGGCCAGGGACTAACTATGGCTACACCTTC.

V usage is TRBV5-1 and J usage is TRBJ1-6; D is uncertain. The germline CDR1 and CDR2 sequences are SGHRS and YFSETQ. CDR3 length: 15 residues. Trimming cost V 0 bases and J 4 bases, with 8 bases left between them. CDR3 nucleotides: TGCGCCAGCAGCTTGGGGCAGCTTTATAATTCACCCCTCCACTTT. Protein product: CASSLGQLYNSPLHF. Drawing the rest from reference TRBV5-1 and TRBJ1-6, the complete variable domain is KAGVTQTPRYLIKTRGQQVTLSCSPISGHRSVSWYQQTPGQGLQFLFEYFSETQRNKGNFPGRFSGRQFSNSRSEMNVSTLELGDSALYLCASSLGQLYNSPLHFGNGTRLTVT.

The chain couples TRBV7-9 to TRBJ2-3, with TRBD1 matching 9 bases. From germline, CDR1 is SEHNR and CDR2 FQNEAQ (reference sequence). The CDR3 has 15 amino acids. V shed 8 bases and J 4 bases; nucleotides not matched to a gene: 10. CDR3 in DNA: TGTGCCAGCGGGGCCGGGACAGGGTTGTCAGATACGCAGTATTTT. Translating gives CASGAGTGLSDTQYF.

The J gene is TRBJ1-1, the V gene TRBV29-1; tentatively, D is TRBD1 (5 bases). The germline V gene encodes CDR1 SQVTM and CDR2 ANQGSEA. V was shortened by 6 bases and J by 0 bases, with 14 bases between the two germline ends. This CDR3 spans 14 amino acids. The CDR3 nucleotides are TGCAGCGTCCCGGGACCGACGATGAACACTGAAGCTTTCTTT. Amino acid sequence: CSVPGPTMNTEAFF.